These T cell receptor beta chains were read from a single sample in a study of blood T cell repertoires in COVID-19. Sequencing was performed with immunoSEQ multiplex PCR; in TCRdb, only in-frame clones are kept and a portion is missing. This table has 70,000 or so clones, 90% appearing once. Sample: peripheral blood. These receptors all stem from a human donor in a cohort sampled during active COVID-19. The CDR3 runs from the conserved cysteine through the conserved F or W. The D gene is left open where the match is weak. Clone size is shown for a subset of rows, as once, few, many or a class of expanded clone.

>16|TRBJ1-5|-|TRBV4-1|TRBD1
CASSQTGTGETQPQHF
TGCGCCAGCAGCCAAACCGGGACAGGGGAGACTCAGCCCCAGCATTTT
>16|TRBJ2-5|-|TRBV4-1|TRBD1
CASSLWGQGVQETQYF
TGCGCCAGCAGCCTTTGGGGACAGGGGGTACAAGAGACCCAGTACTTC
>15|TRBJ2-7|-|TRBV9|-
CASSVDVTGLPEQYF
TGTGCCAGCAGCGTAGACGTGACAGGATTACCCGAGCAGTACTTC
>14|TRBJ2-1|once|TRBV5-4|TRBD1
CASSFPRGQGEQFF
TGTGCCAGCAGCTTCCCCAGGGGGCAGGGTGAGCAGTTCTTC
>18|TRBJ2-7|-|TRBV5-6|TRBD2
CASSTVTSGTLSSYEQYF
TGTGCCAGCAGCACCGTTACTAGCGGGACCCTTAGCTCCTACGAGCAGTACTTC
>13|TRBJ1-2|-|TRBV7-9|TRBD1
CASSSGQGFGYTF
TGTGCCAGCAGCTCGGGACAGGGTTTTGGCTACACCTTC
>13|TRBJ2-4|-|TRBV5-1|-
CASTRGGSDIQYF
TGCGCCAGCACCAGAGGGGGAAGTGACATTCAGTACTTC
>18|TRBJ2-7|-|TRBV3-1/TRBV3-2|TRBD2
CASSQLTICLAGVYEQYF
TGTGCCAGCAGCCAGTTGACTATCTGTTTAGCGGGAGTTTACGAGCAGTACTTC
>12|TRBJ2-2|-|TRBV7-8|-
CASSPRGGELFF
TGTGCCAGCAGCCCAAGAGGAGGGGAGCTGTTTTTT
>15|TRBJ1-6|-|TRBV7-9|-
CASSLLEGLNSPLHF
TGTGCCAGCAGCCTCTTGGAGGGGCTCAATTCACCCCTCCACTTT
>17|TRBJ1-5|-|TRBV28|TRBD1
CASSYPTGGAGNQPQHF
TGTGCCAGCAGTTACCCCACAGGGGGCGCGGGCAATCAGCCCCAGCATTTT
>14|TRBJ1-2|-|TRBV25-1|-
CASSRETGPYGYTF
TGTGCCAGCAGTAGAGAGACAGGCCCCTATGGCTACACCTTC
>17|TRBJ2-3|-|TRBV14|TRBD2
CASSQESSGRARDTQYF
TGTGCCAGCAGCCAAGAAAGTAGCGGGAGGGCCAGGGATACGCAGTATTTT
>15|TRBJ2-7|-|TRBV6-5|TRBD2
CASKGGRPPRNEQYF
TGTGCCAGCAAAGGCGGGAGGCCGCCTCGGAACGAGCAGTACTTC
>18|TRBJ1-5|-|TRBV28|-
CASSLGRIKITSNQPQHF
TGTGCCAGCAGTTTGGGCCGGATTAAAATAACTAGCAATCAGCCCCAGCATTTT
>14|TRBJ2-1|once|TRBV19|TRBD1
CASSTGQKHNEQFF
TGTGCCAGTAGTACGGGACAGAAACACAATGAGCAGTTCTTC